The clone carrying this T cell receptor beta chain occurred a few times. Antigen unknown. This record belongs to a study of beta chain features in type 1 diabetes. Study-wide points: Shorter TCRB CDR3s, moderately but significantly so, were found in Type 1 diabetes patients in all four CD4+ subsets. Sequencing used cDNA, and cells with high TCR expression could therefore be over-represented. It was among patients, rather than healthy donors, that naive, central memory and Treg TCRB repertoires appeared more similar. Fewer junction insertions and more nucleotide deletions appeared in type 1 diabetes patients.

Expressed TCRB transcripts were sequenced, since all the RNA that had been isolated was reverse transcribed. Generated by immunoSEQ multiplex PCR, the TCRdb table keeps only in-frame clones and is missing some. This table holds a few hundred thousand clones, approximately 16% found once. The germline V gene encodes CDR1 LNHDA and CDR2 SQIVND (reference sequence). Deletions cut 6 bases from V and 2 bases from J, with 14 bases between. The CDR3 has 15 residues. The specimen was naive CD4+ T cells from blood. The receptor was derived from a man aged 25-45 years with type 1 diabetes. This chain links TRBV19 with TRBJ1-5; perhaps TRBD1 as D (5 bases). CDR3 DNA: TGTGCCAGTAGCGAAATGAGGGGTGGCAATCAGCCCCAGCATTTT. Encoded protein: CASSEMRGGNQPQHF.